The present T cell receptor beta chain was sequenced within a study of blood T cell repertoires in COVID-19. For the study at large: Collection of acute and convalescent COVID-19 samples took place in the United States, Italy and Spain. Sources were T cells, B-cell-depleted T cells, or PBMCs; the material itself was cDNA or gDNA.

CDR3 length: 14 residues. V was pared by 6 bases and J by 0 bases, with 2 bases of the junction left unmatched. CDR1 MNHEY and CDR2 SVGAGI come from the germline V gene. Under the authors' procedure: Nucleated cell number was recorded as an estimate derived from reference gene primer amplification. Using immunoSEQ multiplex PCR, the repertoire was profiled, and TCRdb retains in-frame clones only, with some absent. V, J and clone size reflect that table, while D and trimming were determined from the DNA. The repertoire holds approximately 140,000 clones, with roughly four fifths as singletons. The receptor was derived from a human donor with acute or convalescent COVID-19. The donor label of this sample is uncertain. Sequenced input: peripheral blood. The chain uses TRBV6-5 and TRBJ2-1; 7 positions match TRBD1. For the CDR3, the DNA is TGTGCCAGCAGCAGGGGGAGCTCCTACAATGAGCAGTTCTTC. Encoded protein: CASSRGSSYNEQFF.